These 21 T cell receptor beta chains were sequenced from one sample in a study of neurological immune-mediated disorders. TCRdb re-analysed the 5' RACE reads in MiXCR, keeping a single row per CDR3 protein. This repertoire shows under 70,000 distinct CDR3 sequences, less than 5.5% found once; its top ten account for less than 3.5%. The specimen sequenced was PBMCs. The receptors derive from a woman in her 30s with multiple sclerosis.

This clonotype was counted ten times or more. V usage is TRBV6-6 and J usage is TRBJ1-5; 8 bases line up with TRBD1. The length of the CDR3 is 15 residues. Germline values: CDR1 MNHNY, CDR2 SVGAGI (reference sequence). With V trimmed by 3 bases and J by 7 bases, 8 bases remained unmatched. CDR3 nucleotides: TGTGCCAGCAGTTATAAGACAGGGGCGGGGCAGCCCCAGCATTTT. Translating it yields CASSYKTGAGQPQHF.

This clonotype has at least ten counts. The rearrangement uses TRBV20-1 and TRBJ2-1, with D perhaps TRBD1 (6 bases). The CDR3 spans 16 residues. V was pared by 3 bases and J by 2 bases, with 17 bases between. Germline V gene sequence: CDR1 DFQATT, CDR2 SNEGSKA (reference sequence). Here the CDR3 reads CSASDWGDRTYNEQFF. CDR3 DNA sequence: TGCAGTGCTAGTGACTGGGGCGACAGGACCTACAATGAGCAGTTCTTC.

This clonotype was seen more than once but under ten times. Mismatch with germline at one junction end may stem from a read error. This chain connects TRBV7-6 to TRBJ2-6; D might be TRBD1 (5 bases). The germline V gene has CDR1 SGHVS and CDR2 FNYEAQ. This CDR3 is 14 amino acids long. CDR3 residues: CASSPSSGAKVLTF. CDR3 coding DNA: TGTGCCAGCAGCCCCAGTTCTGGGGCCAAAGTCCTGACTTTC.

This clonotype was counted many times. The chain recombines TRBV10-3 with TRBJ2-2, with a possible D match to TRBD1 (5 bases). The CDR3 loop spans 11 amino acids. V gave up 11 bases and J gave up 5 bases, with 9 bases separating them. Germline CDR1 is ENHRY and CDR2 is SYGVKD. Written as DNA, the CDR3 is TGTGCCGTAAGGGGTACCGGGGAGCTGTTTTTT. Its protein is CAVRGTGELFF.

This clonotype has a count of ten or more. This chain joins TRBV4-2 and TRBJ2-3, with D unresolved. V was cut by 0 bases and J by 4 bases, with 11 bases left in between. The CDR3 has 15 residues. Germline-derived CDR1 and CDR2 are LGHNA and YNFKEQ. The CDR3 DNA sequence: TGTGCCAGCAGCCAAGATAAGACCGGAGCAGATACGCAGTATTTT. Translation: CASSQDKTGADTQYF.

This clonotype was picked up a small number of times. J is TRBJ2-2 and V is TRBV5-1, with D perhaps TRBD1 (5 bases). The CDR3 is 16 residues long. Germline assignment: CDR1 SGHRS and CDR2 YFSETQ. Trimming took off 0 bases at V and 0 bases at J, with 9 bases between the two ends. The CDR3 loop is CASSLGGPANTGELFF. Written as DNA, the CDR3 is TGCGCCAGCAGCTTGGGGGGCCCCGCGAACACCGGGGAGCTGTTTTTT.

This clonotype was seen a handful of times. This chain uses TRBV4-2 with TRBJ2-7; 7 nucleotides align to TRBD1. After removal of 1 base from V and 5 bases from J, the junction contained 2 bases not matched to a gene. The CDR3 has 13 residues. CDR1 and CDR2 from the germline V gene are LGHNA and YNFKEQ. The CDR3 DNA reads TGTGCCAGCAGCCAAGGACAGGGCCACGAGCAGTACTTC. It specifies CASSQGQGHEQYF.

The chain carries TRBV7-2 and TRBJ1-1, with D maybe TRBD1 (5 bases). Germline loops: CDR1 SGHTA, CDR2 FQGNSA. V lost 3 bases and J lost 3, with 8 bases in between. The CDR3 is 13 residues long. CDR3 in DNA: TGTGCCAGCAGCTTGGGGGTTCACACTGAAGCTTTCTTT. Translation: CASSLGVHTEAFF.

The chain joins TRBV27 to TRBJ1-2; TRBD1 aligns across 8 bases. Germline CDR1 reads MNHEY; CDR2 reads SMNVEV (reference sequence). The trim removed 3 bases at V and 11 bases at J, leaving 11 bases unmatched. The CDR3 totals 14 residues. DNA of the CDR3: TGTGCCAGCAGTTTGGCCCGCCAGGGGGCGGGATACACCTTC. Translating gives CASSLARQGAGYTF.

This clonotype has a count of ten or more. The chain employs TRBV28 and TRBJ2-7; D is uncertain. This CDR3 is built from 10 residues. Trimming pared 8 bases from V and 1 base from J, leaving 3 bases between. CDR1 is MDHEN and CDR2 is SYDVKM in the germline V gene. CDR3 amino acids: CASGSYEQYF. CDR3 sequence (DNA): TGTGCCAGCGGGTCCTACGAGCAGTACTTC.

This clonotype was detected many times. The chain employs TRBV4-1 and TRBJ2-7; tentatively, D is TRBD1 or TRBD2 (5 bases each). There are 13 residues in the CDR3. Trimming shortened V by 4 bases and J by 2 bases, and 9 bases separated the two germline ends. The germline V gene has CDR1 MGHRA and CDR2 YSYEKL. CDR3 coding DNA: TGCGCCAGCAGCCCGGGGCTGGCCTACGAGCAGTACTTC. Amino acid sequence: CASSPGLAYEQYF.

J is TRBJ2-1 and V is TRBV7-9; D gene unclear. CDR1 is SEHNR, CDR2 FQNEAQ, per germline (reference sequence). V lost 6 bases and J lost 4, with 7 bases in between. CDR3 length: 12 amino acids. In DNA form, the CDR3 reads TGTGCCAGCAGTACACAGTACAATGAGCAGTTCTTC. Translation: CASSTQYNEQFF.

The rearrangement links TRBV5-5 to TRBJ1-2, with D unclear. Germline lookup yields CDR1 SGHKS and CDR2 YYEKEE (reference sequence). The CDR3 loop spans 14 amino acids. V lost 2 bases and J lost 0, with 8 bases in between. The CDR3 loop reads CASSFENSNYGYTF. The CDR3 DNA sequence: TGTGCCAGCAGCTTCGAGAATTCTAACTATGGCTACACCTTC.

The rearrangement links TRBV4-2 to TRBJ2-1, with TRBD2 identical over 9 bases. The germline gives CDR1 LGHNA, CDR2 YNFKEQ. This CDR3 is built from 15 residues. V was pared by 0 bases and J by 3 bases, with 0 bases of the junction left unmatched. The DNA of the CDR3 is TGTGCCAGCAGCCAAGAACTAGCGGGCTACAATGAGCAGTTCTTC. Translating gives CASSQELAGYNEQFF.

This clonotype was seen at least ten times. The chain recombines TRBV5-1 with TRBJ2-5; 7 nucleotides agree with TRBD2. Trimming at V came to 4 bases and at J to 4 bases, leaving 4 bases not matched to a gene. CDR1 is SGHRS and CDR2 is YFSETQ in the germline V gene. CDR3 length: 13 amino acids. CDR3 region: CASSPGLSETQYF. CDR3 bases: TGCGCCAGCAGCCCGGGACTATCAGAGACCCAGTACTTC. Supplemented by reference TRBV5-1 and TRBJ2-5, the full variable domain reads KAGVTQTPRYLIKTRGQQVTLSCSPISGHRSVSWYQQTPGQGLQFLFEYFSETQRNKGNFPGRFSGRQFSNSRSEMNVSTLELGDSALYLCASSPGLSETQYFGPGTRLLVL.

This clonotype was found many times. This rearrangement joins TRBV12-3 or TRBV12-4 to TRBJ1-1; unclear D gene. Trimming took off 3 bases at V and 11 bases at J, with 10 bases between the two ends. The CDR3 runs to 11 residues. DNA of the CDR3: TGTGCCAGCAGTTTCGCCCAGGAGGCTTTCTTT. Protein product: CASSFAQEAFF.

This clonotype was counted ten times or more. The chain's CDR3 is CSARDNQGAVGGYTF. CDR3 nucleotides: TGCAGTGCTAGAGATAACCAGGGGGCGGTCGGAGGCTACACCTTC. The J gene is TRBJ1-2, the V gene TRBV20-1, with 8 bases that match TRBD1. CDR3 length: 15 residues. The V and J ends lost 0 bases and 8 bases, in that order; junction bases with no gene match: 11. CDR1 and CDR2 (germline): DFQATT, SNEGSKA (reference sequence).

This clonotype occurred many times. This chain uses TRBV5-1 with TRBJ1-2; 8 bases align to TRBD1. The CDR3 has 13 amino acids. Germline V gives CDR1 SGHRS, CDR2 YFSETQ. V lost 0 bases to trimming and J lost 9 bases; unmatched junction nucleotides: 4. The CDR3 coding sequence is TGCGCCAGCAGCTTGGAAGGACAGGGCCGCTACACCTTC. Translation gives CASSLEGQGRYTF.

This clonotype was counted at least ten times. This chain connects TRBV10-2 to TRBJ1-3, with 7 nucleotides matching TRBD1. Per germline, CDR1 WSHSY and CDR2 SAAADI. The V segment lost 2 bases and the J segment 8 bases; nucleotides outside the gene matches: 3. CDR3 length: 13 residues. The CDR3 DNA reads as TGCGCCAGCAGTGAGGACAGGGTGGACACCATATATTTT. It translates to CASSEDRVDTIYF.

This clonotype showed up just a few times. This chain connects TRBV20-1 to TRBJ1-5; D is unclear. CDR3 size: 15 residues. CDR1 is DFQATT, CDR2 SNEGSKA, per germline (reference sequence). The V gene lost 3 bases and the J gene lost 2 bases, with 14 bases spanning the gap. This chain's CDR3 is CSARAGEGGNQPQHF. The CDR3 DNA is TGCAGTGCTAGGGCCGGGGAGGGCGGCAATCAGCCCCAGCATTTT.

This clonotype showed up many times. The chain combines TRBV5-1 with TRBJ2-6, with 8 nucleotides matching TRBD1. This CDR3 contains 18 residues. Germline V lookup: CDR1 SGHRS, CDR2 YFSETQ. Trimming at V came to 2 bases and at J to 0 bases, leaving 7 bases not matched to a gene. This chain's CDR3 is CASSFGQGLTSGANVLTF. The CDR3 nucleotides are TGCGCCAGCAGCTTCGGACAGGGTCTGACCTCTGGGGCCAACGTCCTGACTTTC.